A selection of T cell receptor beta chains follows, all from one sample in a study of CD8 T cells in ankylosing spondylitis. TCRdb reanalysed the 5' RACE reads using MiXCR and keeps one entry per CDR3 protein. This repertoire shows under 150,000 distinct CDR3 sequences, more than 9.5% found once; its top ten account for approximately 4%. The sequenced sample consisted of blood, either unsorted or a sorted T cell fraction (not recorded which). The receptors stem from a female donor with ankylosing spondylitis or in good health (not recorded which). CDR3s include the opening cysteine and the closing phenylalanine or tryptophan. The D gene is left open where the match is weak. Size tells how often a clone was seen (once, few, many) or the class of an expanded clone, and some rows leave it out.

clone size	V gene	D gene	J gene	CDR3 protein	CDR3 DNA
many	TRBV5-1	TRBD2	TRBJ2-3	CASSPGLATDTQYF	TGCGCCAGCAGCCCGGGACTAGCCACAGATACGCAGTATTTT
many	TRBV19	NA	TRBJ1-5	CASGPGQPQHF	TGTGCCAGTGGACCCGGGCAGCCCCAGCATTTT
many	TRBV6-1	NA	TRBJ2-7	CASSAPYEQYF	TGTGCCAGCAGTGCACCTTACGAGCAGTACTTC
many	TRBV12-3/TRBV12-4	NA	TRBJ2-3	CATTAGDGTDTQYF	TGTGCTACGACGGCAGGAGACGGCACAGATACGCAGTATTTT
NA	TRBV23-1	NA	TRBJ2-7	CASSQFLGLGFSYEQYF	TGCGCCAGCAGTCAATTTCTGGGGTTAGGGTTCTCCTACGAGCAGTACTTC
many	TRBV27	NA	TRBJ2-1	CASSLSGRPYNEQFF	TGTGCCAGCAGTTTAAGCGGTAGGCCCTACAATGAGCAGTTCTTC
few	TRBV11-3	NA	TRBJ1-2	CASSLRTVGIFGYTF	TGTGCCAGCAGCTTACGGACAGTTGGGATCTTCGGCTACACCTTC
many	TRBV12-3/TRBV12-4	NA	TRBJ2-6	CASSPGANVLTF	TGTGCCAGCAGTCCTGGGGCCAACGTCCTGACTTTC
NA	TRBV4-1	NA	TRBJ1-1	CASSRQGTGGGGTEAFF	TGCGCCAGCAGCCGCCAGGGTACAGGAGGGGGGGGGACTGAAGCTTTCTTT
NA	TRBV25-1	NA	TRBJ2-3	CTSTNPGDHTDMQYF	TGTACCAGCACCAACCCGGGGGACCACACAGATATGCAGTATTTT
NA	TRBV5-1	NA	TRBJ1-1	CASSFGMREAFF	TGCGCCAGCAGCTTTGGGATGAGAGAAGCTTTCTTT
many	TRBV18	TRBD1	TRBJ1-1	CASSPGTGANTEAFF	TGTGCCAGCTCACCCGGGACAGGTGCGAACACTGAAGCTTTCTTT
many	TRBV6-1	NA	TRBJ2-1	CASSEYLLDYNEQFF	TGTGCCAGCAGTGAATACCTACTAGACTACAATGAGCAGTTCTTC
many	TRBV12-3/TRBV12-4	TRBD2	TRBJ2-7	CASSRASGNDEQYF	TGTGCCAGCAGCCGAGCTAGCGGGAATGACGAGCAGTACTTC
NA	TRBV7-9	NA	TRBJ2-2	CASSLPQGTGELFF	TGTGCCAGCAGCTTACCGCAGGGCACCGGGGAGCTGTTTTTT
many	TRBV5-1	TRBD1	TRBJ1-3	CASSLGTGESGNTIYF	TGCGCCAGCAGCTTGGGAACAGGGGAATCTGGAAACACCATATATTTT